The T cell receptor beta chain under discussion was sequenced for a study of T cells in Graves' hyperthyroidism and ophthalmopathy. This clonotype was observed many times. RNA transcripts yielded amplified TCR beta CDR3 regions. During a first-round RT-PCR of the TCR CDR3, the HTBI primer set was used. Via MiXCR, TCRdb re-called the multiplex PCR reads, giving one row per CDR3 protein. This table holds some 200,000 distinct CDR3 sequences, 17% found once. The sequencing sample was made of blood. The sequence was obtained from a woman between 45 and 65 years old with Graves' hyperthyroidism.

CDR3 in amino acids: CASSPSGGVADTQYF. Here the CDR3 DNA reads TGTGCCAGCAGTCCGTCAGGGGGGGTGGCAGATACGCAGTATTTT. The chain links TRBV28 to TRBJ2-3; the D gene could be TRBD1 or TRBD2 (7 bases each). Germline CDR1 is MDHEN and CDR2 is SYDVKM. This CDR3 comprises 15 residues. Trimming shortened V by 5 bases and J by 4 bases, and 16 bases separated the two germline ends.